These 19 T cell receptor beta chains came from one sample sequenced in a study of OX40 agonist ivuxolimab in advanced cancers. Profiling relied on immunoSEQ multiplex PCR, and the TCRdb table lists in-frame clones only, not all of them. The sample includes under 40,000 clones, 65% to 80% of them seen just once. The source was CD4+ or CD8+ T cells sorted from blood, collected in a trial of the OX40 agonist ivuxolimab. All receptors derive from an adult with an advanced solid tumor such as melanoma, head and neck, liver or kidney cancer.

The CDR3 DNA reads as TGCGCCAGCAGTGAAAGAGGGGCGGCCGGGGAGCTGTTTTTT. Its translation is CASSERGAAGELFF. The rearrangement links TRBV10-2 to TRBJ2-2; D assignment may be TRBD1 or TRBD2 (5 bases each). Germline CDR1 and CDR2: WSHSY and SAAADI. The CDR3 runs 14 residues. V gave up 3 bases and J gave up 6 bases, with 11 bases separating them.

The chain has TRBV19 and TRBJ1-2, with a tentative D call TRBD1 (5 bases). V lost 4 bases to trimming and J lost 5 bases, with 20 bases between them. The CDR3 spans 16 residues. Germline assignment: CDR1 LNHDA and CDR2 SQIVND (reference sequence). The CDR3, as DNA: TGTGCCAGTAGTAAGGGGCCAGGCGCCTTATCTTATGGCTACACCTTC. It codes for CASSKGPGALSYGYTF. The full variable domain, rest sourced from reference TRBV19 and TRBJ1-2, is DGGITQSPKYLFRKEGQNVTLSCEQNLNHDAMYWYRQDPGQGLRLIYYSQIVNDFQKGDIAEGYSVSREKKESFPLTVTSAQKNPTAFYLCASSKGPGALSYGYTFGSGTRLTVV.

The DNA for the CDR3 is TGCGCCAGCAAGCCGGCAGGGGGTCACGAGCAGTACTTC. Its translation: CASKPAGGHEQYF. V is TRBV5-1 and J is TRBJ2-7, with 7 bases identical to TRBD1. The CDR3 totals 13 residues. Per the germline V gene, CDR1 is SGHRS and CDR2 is YFSETQ. With V trimmed by 6 bases and J by 5 bases, 8 bases remained unmatched.

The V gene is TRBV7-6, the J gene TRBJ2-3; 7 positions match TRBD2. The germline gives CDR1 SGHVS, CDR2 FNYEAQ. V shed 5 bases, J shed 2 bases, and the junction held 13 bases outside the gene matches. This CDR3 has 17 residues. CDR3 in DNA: TGTGCCAGCAGCCCAAAATGGGGAGCGGGGTACACAGATACGCAGTATTTT. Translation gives CASSPKWGAGYTDTQYF.

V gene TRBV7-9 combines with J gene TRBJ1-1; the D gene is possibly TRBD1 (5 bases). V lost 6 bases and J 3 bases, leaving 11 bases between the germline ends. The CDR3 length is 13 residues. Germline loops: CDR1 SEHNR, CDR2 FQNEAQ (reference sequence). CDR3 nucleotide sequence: TGTGCCAGCAGGTGGGGGGGAGACACTGAAGCTTTCTTT. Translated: CASRWGGDTEAFF.

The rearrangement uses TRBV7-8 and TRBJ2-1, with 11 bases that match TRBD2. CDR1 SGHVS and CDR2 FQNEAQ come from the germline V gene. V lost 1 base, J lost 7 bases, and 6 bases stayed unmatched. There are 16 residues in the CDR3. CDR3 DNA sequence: TGTGCCAGCAGCTTAGGTGGTAGCGGGAGGGGGAATGAGCAGTTCTTC. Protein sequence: CASSLGGSGRGNEQFF.

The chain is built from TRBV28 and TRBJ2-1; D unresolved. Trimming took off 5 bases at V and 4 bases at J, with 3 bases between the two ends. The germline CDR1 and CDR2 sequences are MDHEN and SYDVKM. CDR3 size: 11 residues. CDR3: CASSLYNEQFF. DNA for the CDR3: TGTGCCAGCAGTCTTTACAATGAGCAGTTCTTC.

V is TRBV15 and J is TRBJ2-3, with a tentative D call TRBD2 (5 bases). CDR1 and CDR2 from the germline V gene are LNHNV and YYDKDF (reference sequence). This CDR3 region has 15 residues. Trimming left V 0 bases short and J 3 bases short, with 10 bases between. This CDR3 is CATSRDFAGTDTQYF. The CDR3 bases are TGTGCCACCAGCAGAGATTTTGCGGGTACAGATACGCAGTATTTT.

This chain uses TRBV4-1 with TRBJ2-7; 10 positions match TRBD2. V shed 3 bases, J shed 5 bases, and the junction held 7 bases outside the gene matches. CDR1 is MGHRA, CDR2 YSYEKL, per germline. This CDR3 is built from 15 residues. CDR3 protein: CASSHTGTSVHEQYF. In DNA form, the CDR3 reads TGCGCCAGCAGCCATACCGGGACTAGCGTCCACGAGCAGTACTTC.

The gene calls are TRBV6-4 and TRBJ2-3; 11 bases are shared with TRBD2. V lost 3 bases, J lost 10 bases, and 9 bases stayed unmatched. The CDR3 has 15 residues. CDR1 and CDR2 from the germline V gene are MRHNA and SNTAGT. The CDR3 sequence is CASSEVAGGPQAQYF. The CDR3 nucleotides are TGTGCCAGCAGTGAGGTAGCGGGAGGGCCTCAGGCGCAGTATTTT.

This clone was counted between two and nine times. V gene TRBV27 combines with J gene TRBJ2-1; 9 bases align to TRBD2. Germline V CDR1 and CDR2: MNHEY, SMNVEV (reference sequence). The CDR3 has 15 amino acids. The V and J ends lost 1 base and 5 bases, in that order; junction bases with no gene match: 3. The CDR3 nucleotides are TGTGCCAGCAGTTTATTGGGACTAGCCAACAATGAGCAGTTCTTC. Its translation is CASSLLGLANNEQFF.

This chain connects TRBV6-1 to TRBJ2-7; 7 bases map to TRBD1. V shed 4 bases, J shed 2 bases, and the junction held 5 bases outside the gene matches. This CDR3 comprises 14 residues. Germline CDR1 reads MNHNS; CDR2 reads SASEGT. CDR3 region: CASSVPGTAYEQYF. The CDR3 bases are TGTGCCAGCAGTGTTCCCGGGACAGCCTACGAGCAGTACTTC.

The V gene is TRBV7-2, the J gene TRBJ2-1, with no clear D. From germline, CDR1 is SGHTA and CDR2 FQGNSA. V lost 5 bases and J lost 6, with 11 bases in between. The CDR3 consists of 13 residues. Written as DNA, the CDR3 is TGTGCCAGCAGCCCCCACCAGTTCAATGAGCAGTTCTTC. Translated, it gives CASSPHQFNEQFF.

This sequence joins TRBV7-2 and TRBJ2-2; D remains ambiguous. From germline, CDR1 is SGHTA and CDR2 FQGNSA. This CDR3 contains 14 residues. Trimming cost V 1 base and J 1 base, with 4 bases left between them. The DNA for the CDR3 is TGTGCCAGCAGCTTAGAGTGGAACACCGGGGAGCTGTTTTTT. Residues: CASSLEWNTGELFF.

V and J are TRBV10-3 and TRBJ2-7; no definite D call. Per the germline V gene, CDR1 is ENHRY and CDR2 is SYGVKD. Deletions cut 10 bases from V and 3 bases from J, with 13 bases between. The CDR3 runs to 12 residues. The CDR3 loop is CATGRVNYEQYF. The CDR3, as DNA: TGTGCCACCGGCCGGGTCAACTACGAGCAGTACTTC.

This CDR3 is CAVYRGGNTIYF. The CDR3 DNA reads as TGTGCCGTCTACAGGGGAGGAAACACCATATATTTT. The chain couples TRBV28 to TRBJ1-3, with 7 bases that match TRBD1. Germline V CDR1 and CDR2: MDHEN, SYDVKM. Trimming at V came to 11 bases and at J to 4 bases, leaving 5 bases not matched to a gene. This CDR3 has 12 residues.

CDR3 loop: CASILRGQGDKPFF. CDR3 DNA: TGTGCCAGTATCCTGCGGGGACAGGGGGACAAACCTTTCTTT. This rearrangement joins TRBV19 to TRBJ1-1; 11 bases map to TRBD1. Germline V lookup: CDR1 LNHDA, CDR2 SQIVND (reference sequence). CDR3 length equals 14 residues. Unmatched junction bases numbered 13, after V lost 7 bases and J lost 12 bases. The complete variable domain, with remaining parts taken from reference TRBV19 and TRBJ1-1, reads DGGITQSPKYLFRKEGQNVTLSCEQNLNHDAMYWYRQDPGQGLRLIYYSQIVNDFQKGDIAEGYSVSREKKESFPLTVTSAQKNPTAFYLCASILRGQGDKPFFGQGTRLTVV.

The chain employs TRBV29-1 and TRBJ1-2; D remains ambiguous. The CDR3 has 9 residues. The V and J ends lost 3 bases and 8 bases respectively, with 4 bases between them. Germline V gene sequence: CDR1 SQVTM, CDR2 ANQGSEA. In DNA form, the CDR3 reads TGCAGCGTTGAGAGGGGCTACACCTTC. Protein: CSVERGYTF.

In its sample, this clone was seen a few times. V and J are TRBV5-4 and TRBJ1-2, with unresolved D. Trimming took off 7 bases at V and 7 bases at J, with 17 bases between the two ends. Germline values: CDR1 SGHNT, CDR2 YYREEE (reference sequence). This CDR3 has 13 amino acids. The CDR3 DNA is TGTGCCAGCGGATCGGACCTCCGGGGTGGCTACACCTTC. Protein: CASGSDLRGGYTF. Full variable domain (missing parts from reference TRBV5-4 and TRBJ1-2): ETGVTQSPTHLIKTRGQQVTLRCSSQSGHNTVSWYQQALGQGPQFIFQYYREEENGRGNFPPRFSGLQFPNYSSELNVNALELDDSALYLCASGSDLRGGYTFGSGTRLTVV.